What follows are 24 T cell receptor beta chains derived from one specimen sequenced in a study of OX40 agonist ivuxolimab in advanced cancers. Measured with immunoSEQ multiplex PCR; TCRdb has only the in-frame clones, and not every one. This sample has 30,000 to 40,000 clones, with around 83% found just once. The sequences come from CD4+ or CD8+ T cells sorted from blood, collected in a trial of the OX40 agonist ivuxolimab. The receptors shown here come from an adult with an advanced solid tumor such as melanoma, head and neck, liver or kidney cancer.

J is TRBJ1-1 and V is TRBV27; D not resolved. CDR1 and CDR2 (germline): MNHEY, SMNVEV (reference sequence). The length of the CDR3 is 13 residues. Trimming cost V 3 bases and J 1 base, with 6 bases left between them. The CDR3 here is CASSFRENTEAFF. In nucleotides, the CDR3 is TGTGCCAGCAGTTTTCGAGAGAACACTGAAGCTTTCTTT.

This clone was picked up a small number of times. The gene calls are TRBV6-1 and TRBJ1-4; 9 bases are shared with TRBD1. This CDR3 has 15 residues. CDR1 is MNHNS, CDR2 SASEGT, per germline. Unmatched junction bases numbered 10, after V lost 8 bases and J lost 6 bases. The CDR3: CASEGPQGAYEKLFF. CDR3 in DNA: TGTGCCAGCGAAGGGCCACAGGGGGCATATGAAAAACTGTTTTTT.

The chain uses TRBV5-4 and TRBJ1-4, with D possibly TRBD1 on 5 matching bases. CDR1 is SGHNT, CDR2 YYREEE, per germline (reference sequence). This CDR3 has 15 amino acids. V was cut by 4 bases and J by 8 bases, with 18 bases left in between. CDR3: CASSLGDEGMEKLFF. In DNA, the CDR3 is TGTGCCAGCAGCCTTGGGGACGAGGGAATGGAAAAACTGTTTTTT.

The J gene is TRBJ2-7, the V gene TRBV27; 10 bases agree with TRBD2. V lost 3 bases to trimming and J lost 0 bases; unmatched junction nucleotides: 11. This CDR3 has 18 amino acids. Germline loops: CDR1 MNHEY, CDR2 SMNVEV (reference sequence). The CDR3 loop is CASSLGRLAGRPSYEQYF. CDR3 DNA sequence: TGTGCCAGCAGTTTGGGTAGACTAGCGGGCCGACCCTCCTACGAGCAGTACTTC.

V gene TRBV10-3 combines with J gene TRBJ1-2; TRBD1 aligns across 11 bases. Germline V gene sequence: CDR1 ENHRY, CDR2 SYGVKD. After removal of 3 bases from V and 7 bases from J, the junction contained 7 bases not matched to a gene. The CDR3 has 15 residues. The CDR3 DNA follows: TGTGCCATCAGTGACGGGACAGGGGGTGTTCGTGGCTACACCTTC. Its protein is CAISDGTGGVRGYTF.

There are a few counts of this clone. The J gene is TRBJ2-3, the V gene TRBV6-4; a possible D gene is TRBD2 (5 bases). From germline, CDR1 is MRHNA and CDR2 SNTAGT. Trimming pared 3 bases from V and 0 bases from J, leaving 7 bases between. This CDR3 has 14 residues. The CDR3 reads CASSERASTDTQYF. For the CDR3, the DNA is TGTGCCAGCAGTGAGCGGGCTAGCACAGATACGCAGTATTTT.

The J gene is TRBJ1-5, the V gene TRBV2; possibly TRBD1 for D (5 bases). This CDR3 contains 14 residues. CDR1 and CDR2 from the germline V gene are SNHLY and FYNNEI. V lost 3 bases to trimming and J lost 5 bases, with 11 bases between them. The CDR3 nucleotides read TGTGCCAGCAGTGATGGGGGGTTCCATCAGCCCCAGCATTTT. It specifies CASSDGGFHQPQHF.

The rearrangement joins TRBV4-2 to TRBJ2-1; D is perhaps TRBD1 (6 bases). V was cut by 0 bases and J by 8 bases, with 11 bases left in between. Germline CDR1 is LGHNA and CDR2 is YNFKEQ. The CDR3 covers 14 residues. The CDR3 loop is CASSQDLGAHEQFF. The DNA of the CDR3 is TGTGCCAGCAGCCAAGATTTGGGGGCCCATGAGCAGTTCTTC.

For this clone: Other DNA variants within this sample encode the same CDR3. In DNA, the CDR3 is TGTGCCAGCAGTCTCCCGGGACAGGGGTTCCACGAGCAGTACTTC. Translation gives CASSLPGQGFHEQYF. The chain is built from TRBV7-8 and TRBJ2-7; the match to TRBD1 covers 10 bases. Germline lookup yields CDR1 SGHVS and CDR2 FQNEAQ. The CDR3 sequence is 15 residues long. The V and J ends lost 6 bases and 5 bases, in that order; junction bases with no gene match: 10.

CDR3 in DNA: TGTGCCAGCAGCGATCCCGGACTAGCGGGGGGCCAAGAGACCCAGTACTTC. Residues: CASSDPGLAGGQETQYF. The chain has TRBV9 and TRBJ2-5; 14 nucleotides line up with TRBD2. This CDR3 is 17 amino acids long. With V trimmed by 3 bases and J by 1 base, 5 bases remained unmatched. Per the germline V gene, CDR1 is SGDLS and CDR2 is YYNGEE. Drawing the rest from reference TRBV9 and TRBJ2-5, the complete variable domain is DSGVTQTPKHLITATGQRVTLRCSPRSGDLSVYWYQQSLDQGLQFLIQYYNGEERAKGNILERFSAQQFPDLHSELNLSSLELGDSALYFCASSDPGLAGGQETQYFGPGTRLLVL.

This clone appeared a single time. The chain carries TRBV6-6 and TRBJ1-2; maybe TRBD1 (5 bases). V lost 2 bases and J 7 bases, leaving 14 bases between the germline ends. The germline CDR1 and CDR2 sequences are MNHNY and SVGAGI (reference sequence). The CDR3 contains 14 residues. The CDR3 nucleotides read TGTGCCAGCAGTTACGGGCGACTTGGGGGTGGCTACACCTTC. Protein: CASSYGRLGGGYTF.

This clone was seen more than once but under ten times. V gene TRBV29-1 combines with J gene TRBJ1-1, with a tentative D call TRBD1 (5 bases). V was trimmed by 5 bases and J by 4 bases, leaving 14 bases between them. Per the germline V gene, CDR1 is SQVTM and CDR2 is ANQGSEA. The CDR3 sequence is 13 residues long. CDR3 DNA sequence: TGCAGCGTTCATACGGCGGGGCCCACTGAAGCTTTCTTT. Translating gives CSVHTAGPTEAFF.

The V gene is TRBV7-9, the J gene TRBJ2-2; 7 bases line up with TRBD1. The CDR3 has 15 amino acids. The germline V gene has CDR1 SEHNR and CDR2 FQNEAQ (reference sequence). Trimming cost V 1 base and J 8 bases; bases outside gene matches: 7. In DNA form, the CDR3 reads TGTGCCAGCAGCTTAGACCAGGGGGATGAGGGGGAGCTGTTTTTT. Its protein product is CASSLDQGDEGELFF.

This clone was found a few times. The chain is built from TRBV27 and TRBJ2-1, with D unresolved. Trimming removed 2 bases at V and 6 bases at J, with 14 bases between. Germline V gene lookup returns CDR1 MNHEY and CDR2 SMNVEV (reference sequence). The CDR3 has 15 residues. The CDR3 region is CASSLLGSGVNEQFF. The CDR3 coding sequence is TGTGCCAGCAGTTTACTTGGGTCCGGAGTCAATGAGCAGTTCTTC.

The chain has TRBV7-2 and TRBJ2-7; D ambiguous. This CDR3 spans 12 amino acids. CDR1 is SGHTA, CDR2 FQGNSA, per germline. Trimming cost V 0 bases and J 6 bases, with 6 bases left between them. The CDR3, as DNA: TGTGCCAGCAGCTTAGCTGGGTCCGAGCAGTACTTC. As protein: CASSLAGSEQYF.

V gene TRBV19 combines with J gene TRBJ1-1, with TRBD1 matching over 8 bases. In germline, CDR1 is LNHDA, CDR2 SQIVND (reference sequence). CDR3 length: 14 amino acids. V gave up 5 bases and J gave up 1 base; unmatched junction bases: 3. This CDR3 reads CASSYRGANTEAFF. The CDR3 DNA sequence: TGTGCCAGTAGTTACAGGGGGGCGAACACTGAAGCTTTCTTT.

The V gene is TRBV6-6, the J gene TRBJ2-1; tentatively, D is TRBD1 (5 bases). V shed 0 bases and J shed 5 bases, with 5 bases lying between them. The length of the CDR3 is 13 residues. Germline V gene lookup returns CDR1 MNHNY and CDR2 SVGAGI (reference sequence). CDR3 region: CASSYSDNNEQFF. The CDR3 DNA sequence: TGTGCCAGCAGTTACTCGGACAACAATGAGCAGTTCTTC.

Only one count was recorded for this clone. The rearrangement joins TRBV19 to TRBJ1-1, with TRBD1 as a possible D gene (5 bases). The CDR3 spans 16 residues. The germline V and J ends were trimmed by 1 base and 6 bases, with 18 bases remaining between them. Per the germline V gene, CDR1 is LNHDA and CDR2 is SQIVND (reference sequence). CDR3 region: CASSIGQGGLLSEAFF. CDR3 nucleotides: TGTGCCAGTAGTATAGGGCAGGGCGGCCTTCTCTCTGAAGCTTTCTTT.

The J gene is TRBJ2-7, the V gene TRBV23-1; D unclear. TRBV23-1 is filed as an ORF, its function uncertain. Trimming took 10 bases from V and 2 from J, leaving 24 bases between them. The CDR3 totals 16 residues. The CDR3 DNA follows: TGCGCCATAAAATTTCCACGGTCCCAAAGGGCCTACGAGCAGTACTTC. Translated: CAIKFPRSQRAYEQYF.

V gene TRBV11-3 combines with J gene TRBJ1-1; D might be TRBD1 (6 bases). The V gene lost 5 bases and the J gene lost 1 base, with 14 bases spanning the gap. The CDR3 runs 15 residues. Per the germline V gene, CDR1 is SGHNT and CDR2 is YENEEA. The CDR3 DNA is TGTGCCAGCAGCCCAGGGGTCAGGAGGAACACTGAAGCTTTCTTT. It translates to CASSPGVRRNTEAFF.

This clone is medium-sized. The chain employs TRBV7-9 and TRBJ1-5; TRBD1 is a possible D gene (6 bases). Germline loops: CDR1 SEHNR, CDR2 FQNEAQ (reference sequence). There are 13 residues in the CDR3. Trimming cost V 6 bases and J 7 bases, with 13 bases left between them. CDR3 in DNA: TGTGCCAGCAGTGAAGGGGGGGCACAGCCCCAGCATTTT. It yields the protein CASSEGGAQPQHF.

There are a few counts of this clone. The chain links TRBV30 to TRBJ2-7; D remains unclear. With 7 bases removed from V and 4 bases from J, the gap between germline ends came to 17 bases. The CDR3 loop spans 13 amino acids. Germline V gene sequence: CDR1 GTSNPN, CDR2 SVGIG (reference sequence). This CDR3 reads CASSFSDSYEQYF. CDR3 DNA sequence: TGTGCCTCCTCCTTCTCAGATTCTTACGAGCAGTACTTC.

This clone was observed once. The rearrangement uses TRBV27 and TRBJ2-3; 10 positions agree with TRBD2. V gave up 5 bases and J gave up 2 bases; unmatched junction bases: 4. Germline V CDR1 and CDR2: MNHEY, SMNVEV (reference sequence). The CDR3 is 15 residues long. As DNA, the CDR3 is TGTGCCAGCAGTCATCTAGCGGGGGACACAGATACGCAGTATTTT. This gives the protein CASSHLAGDTDTQYF.

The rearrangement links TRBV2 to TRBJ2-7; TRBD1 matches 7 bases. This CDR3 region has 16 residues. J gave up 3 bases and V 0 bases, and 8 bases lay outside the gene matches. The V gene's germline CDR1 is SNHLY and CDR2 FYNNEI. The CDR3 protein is CASSEAKTGPLYEQYF. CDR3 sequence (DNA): TGTGCCAGCAGTGAAGCCAAGACAGGGCCCCTCTACGAGCAGTACTTC.